This T cell receptor beta chain was identified during a study of shared clonotypes between healthy human individuals. The CDR3 is made up of 13 amino acids. Germline values: CDR1 SGHTA, CDR2 FQGNSA. The V gene end was trimmed by 6 bases and the J gene end by 2 bases; junction bases not matched to a gene: 1. Method: immunoSEQ multiplex PCR; TCRdb's copy keeps in-frame clones and lacks some. Of some 1 million clones in the sample, about 75% were seen once. V gene TRBV7-2 combines with J gene TRBJ1-5; 7 bases fit TRBD1. Input material: memory CD4+ T cells sorted from blood. Subset: CD45RA-negative fraction. The origin of this receptor is a man between 18 and 35 years old in good health. The CDR3 DNA is TGTGCCAGCAGTACAGGGGGCAATCAGCCCCAGCATTTT. Its translation: CASSTGGNQPQHF.